One sample yielded the 26 T cell receptor beta chains listed below, sequenced in a study of a mutant IDH1 vaccine in newly diagnosed glioma. What these receptors recognize is not known. Measured with immunoSEQ multiplex PCR; TCRdb has only the in-frame clones, and not every one. The sample has roughly 48,000 clones, 90% to 95% seen once. The time point denotes: week 11, during vaccination. The vaccine gave 300 ug of a 20-mer mutant IDH1 peptide subcutaneously per dose. The sequencing used PBMCs, collected from a glioma patient whose treatment included an IDH1 peptide vaccine. The source is a man in his forties or fifties with glioma.

V gene TRBV18 combines with J gene TRBJ1-1; D not certain. Per the germline V gene, CDR1 is KGHSH and CDR2 is LQKENI. Trimming removed 2 bases at V and 2 bases at J, with 9 bases between. The CDR3 has 14 amino acids. This CDR3 is CASSPSSRNTEAFF. CDR3 nucleotides: TGTGCCAGCTCACCAAGCTCACGTAACACTGAAGCTTTCTTT.

This chain connects TRBV30 to TRBJ2-7; D not resolved. The CDR3 loop spans 13 amino acids. The germline CDR1 and CDR2 sequences are GTSNPN and SVGIG (reference sequence). V lost 8 bases, J lost 0 bases, and 14 bases lay in between. The CDR3 bases are TGTGCCATAGATGTAGGCAGCTCCTACGAGCAGTACTTC. Amino acids: CAIDVGSSYEQYF.

This chain uses TRBV21-1 with TRBJ1-4; the table's TRBD1 call for D was not verified on the DNA. TRBV21-1 is an annotated pseudogene. The CDR3 covers 17 residues. The CDR3 loop is CASSSGTGSPVCEKLFF. In DNA, the CDR3 is TGTGCCAGCAGTTCCGGGACAGGGAGTCCGGTGTGTGAAAAACTGTTTTTT.

This clone occurred once. The rearrangement links TRBV19 to TRBJ2-6; perhaps D is TRBD1 or TRBD2 (5 bases each). V shed 9 bases and J shed 2 bases, with 26 bases lying between them. The CDR3 has 19 residues. Germline CDR1 and CDR2: LNHDA and SQIVND (reference sequence). In nucleotides, the CDR3 is TGTGCCAGCACCCCGGCTTCGGGGAATGAGGGGACTGGGGCCAACGTCCTGACTTTC. This translates into CASTPASGNEGTGANVLTF.

The rearrangement joins TRBV5-8 to TRBJ1-4, with no clear D. CDR1 is SGHTS and CDR2 is YDEGEE in the germline V gene. V lost 4 bases and J lost 8, with 15 bases in between. CDR3 length: 14 amino acids. CDR3 amino acids: CASSQRALREKLFF. CDR3 nucleotides: TGTGCCAGCAGCCAGCGGGCCCTTCGAGAAAAACTGTTTTTT.

J is TRBJ2-1 and V is TRBV7-3; tentatively, D is TRBD1 (6 bases). From germline, CDR1 is SGHTA and CDR2 FQGTGA. The germline V and J ends were trimmed by 5 bases and 9 bases, with 17 bases remaining between them. This CDR3 has 14 amino acids. The CDR3 DNA follows: TGTGCCAGCAGCGATCCCCTCAGGGGAGCTGAGCAGTTCTTC. It codes for CASSDPLRGAEQFF.

J is TRBJ2-3 and V is TRBV30; D is undetermined. V gave up 4 bases and J gave up 3 bases, with 14 bases separating them. Germline CDR1 reads GTSNPN; CDR2 reads SVGIG (reference sequence). The CDR3 spans 14 residues. The CDR3 bases are TGTGCCTGGATCCCTTTCTGGGAAACAGATACGCAGTATTTT. This codes for CAWIPFWETDTQYF.

The V call is TRBV5-1, the J call TRBJ1-2; D ambiguous. The CDR3 is 15 amino acids. Between the trimmed V and J ends, which lost 4 bases and 2 bases, there was a span of 15 bases. Germline loops: CDR1 SGHRS, CDR2 YFSETQ. CDR3 DNA sequence: TGCGCCAGCAGCACCTTTACAGATAGCAACTATGGCTACACCTTC. Amino acid sequence: CASSTFTDSNYGYTF.

The V gene is TRBV27, the J gene TRBJ2-1, with D possibly TRBD1 on 6 matching bases. From germline, CDR1 is MNHEY and CDR2 SMNVEV (reference sequence). The V and J ends lost 3 bases and 8 bases respectively, with 23 bases between them. This CDR3 spans 17 amino acids. CDR3 amino acids: CASSFQSTGEQGDEQFF. The CDR3 bases are TGTGCCAGCAGTTTCCAGAGCACTGGGGAACAGGGAGATGAGCAGTTCTTC.

V gene TRBV2 combines with J gene TRBJ2-5; D possibly uses TRBD1 or TRBD2 (5 bases each). CDR1 and CDR2 (germline): SNHLY, FYNNEI. CDR3 length: 13 residues. Trimming removed 7 bases at V and 5 bases at J, with 14 bases between. This CDR3 is CASNSRGRETQYF. CDR3 bases: TGTGCCAGCAATTCGAGGGGACGGGAGACCCAGTACTTC. The variable domain in full, with the rest retrieved from reference TRBV2 and TRBJ2-5, is EPEVTQTPSHQVTQMGQEVILRCVPISNHLYFYWYRQILGQKVEFLVSFYNNEISEKSEIFDDQFSVERPDGSNFTLKIRSTKLEDSAMYFCASNSRGRETQYFGPGTRLLVL.

V usage is TRBV5-1 and J usage is TRBJ2-2; D may correspond to TRBD1 or TRBD2 (5 bases each). Germline CDR1 reads SGHRS; CDR2 reads YFSETQ. Trimming stripped 5 bases from V and 3 bases from J, with 17 bases between. The CDR3 covers 16 residues. Here the CDR3 DNA reads TGCGCCAGCAGAGGGGACCGGGCAGTCTACACCGGGGAGCTGTTTTTT. It is translated as CASRGDRAVYTGELFF.

V usage is TRBV19 and J usage is TRBJ1-5; no reliable D call. V dropped 3 bases and J dropped 8 bases, with 11 bases sitting between them. This CDR3 is built from 13 residues. The germline gives CDR1 LNHDA, CDR2 SQIVND (reference sequence). The CDR3 coding sequence is TGTGCCAGTAGTATTGGGGTAATTGAGCCCCAGCATTTT. The encoded protein is CASSIGVIEPQHF.

As regards this clone: Different DNA sequences within this sample yield the same CDR3. This chain links TRBV10-3 with TRBJ1-5, with TRBD1 matching over 7 bases. Looked up from germline, CDR1 is ENHRY and CDR2 is SYGVKD. This CDR3 comprises 15 residues. The junction had 3 bases not matched to a gene; V was cut back by 0 bases and J by 4 bases. The CDR3 DNA is TGTGCCATCAGTGAGTCGGGCAGGGGGAATCAGCCCCAGCATTTT. Protein: CAISESGRGNQPQHF.

The V call is TRBV10-3, the J call TRBJ1-2; tentative D call: TRBD1 (5 bases). This CDR3 spans 12 amino acids. With 3 bases removed from V and 5 bases from J, the gap between germline ends came to 7 bases. CDR1 and CDR2 (germline): ENHRY, SYGVKD. CDR3 in amino acids: CAISDGGYGYTF. The CDR3 nucleotides read TGTGCCATCAGTGACGGGGGGTATGGCTACACCTTC.

This chain uses TRBV30 with TRBJ1-5; 10 nucleotides agree with TRBD1. V shed 5 bases, J shed 4 bases, and the junction held 2 bases outside the gene matches. CDR3 length equals 13 residues. Germline values: CDR1 GTSNPN, CDR2 SVGIG (reference sequence). The CDR3 DNA sequence: TGTGCCTGGGGGGACAGGGGTAATCAGCCCCAGCATTTT. Translated, it gives CAWGDRGNQPQHF. Combining the CDR3 with reference TRBV30 and TRBJ1-5 gives the whole variable domain SQTIHQWPATLVQPVGSPLSLECTVEGTSNPNLYWYRQAAGRGLQLLFYSVGIGQISSEVPQNLSASRPQDRQFILSSKKLLLSDSGFYLCAWGDRGNQPQHFGDGTRLSIL.

The chain joins TRBV30 to TRBJ2-7; the D gene is possibly TRBD1 (5 bases). The CDR3 has 12 amino acids. CDR1 and CDR2 from the germline V gene are GTSNPN and SVGIG (reference sequence). The V and J ends lost 5 bases and 0 bases respectively, with 8 bases between them. CDR3 sequence: CAWDRSSYEQYF. The CDR3 coding sequence is TGTGCCTGGGACAGAAGCTCCTACGAGCAGTACTTC.

V gene TRBV11-2 combines with J gene TRBJ2-1, with D possibly matching TRBD2 (5 bases). The CDR3 consists of 13 residues. V lost 5 bases, J lost 5 bases, and 10 bases lay in between. CDR1 and CDR2 (germline): SGHAT, FQNNGV. The DNA of the CDR3 is TGTGCCAGCAGCCTCGGACTCGACAATGAGCAGTTCTTC. Protein product: CASSLGLDNEQFF. Drawing the rest from reference TRBV11-2 and TRBJ2-1, the complete variable domain is EAGVAQSPRYKIIEKRQSVAFWCNPISGHATLYWYQQILGQGPKLLIQFQNNGVVDDSQLPKDRFSAERLKGVDSTLKIQPAKLEDSAVYLCASSLGLDNEQFFGPGTRLTVL.

The chain carries TRBV5-1 and TRBJ2-7; D possibly corresponds to TRBD1 (5 bases). The CDR3 is 13 residues long. V was shortened by 6 bases and J by 5 bases, with 15 bases between the two germline ends. CDR1 and CDR2 from the germline V gene are SGHRS and YFSETQ. The CDR3 sequence is CASTDTGVHEQYF. CDR3 coding DNA: TGCGCCAGCACCGATACAGGTGTCCACGAGCAGTACTTC.

The V call is TRBV5-1, the J call TRBJ1-2, with D possibly being TRBD1 (5 bases). The germline V and J ends were trimmed by 0 bases and 6 bases, with 9 bases remaining between them. Germline V gives CDR1 SGHRS, CDR2 YFSETQ. The CDR3 extends over 13 amino acids. The CDR3 nucleotides read TGCGCCAGCAGCTTGGGGACGGGACATGGCTACACCTTC. Translated, it gives CASSLGTGHGYTF.

The gene calls are TRBV7-2 and TRBJ1-5; perhaps TRBD1 as D (6 bases). V lost 5 bases to trimming and J lost 3 bases, with 17 bases between them. The germline V gene encodes CDR1 SGHTA and CDR2 FQGNSA. This CDR3 is built from 16 residues. As DNA, the CDR3 is TGTGCCAGCAGCCCATCGGGGGGGCCCGTCAATCAGCCCCAGCATTTT. It is translated as CASSPSGGPVNQPQHF.

J is TRBJ1-5 and V is TRBV5-6, with a tentative D call TRBD1 (6 bases). Germline V gene sequence: CDR1 SGHDT, CDR2 YYEEEE. V was shortened by 5 bases and J by 3 bases, with 18 bases between the two germline ends. This CDR3 region has 16 residues. The CDR3 reads CASSWGVQGNNQPQHF. The CDR3 DNA is TGTGCCAGCAGTTGGGGGGTACAGGGTAACAATCAGCCCCAGCATTTT.

The chain carries TRBV6-5 and TRBJ1-5; D unclear. Germline CDR1 is MNHEY and CDR2 is SVGAGI. This CDR3 is built from 15 residues. Trimming shortened V by 8 bases and J by 0 bases, and 14 bases separated the two germline ends. DNA for the CDR3: TGTGCCAGCCGATCGGCCATTTATAGCAATCAGCCCCAGCATTTT. It encodes CASRSAIYSNQPQHF.

The chain is built from TRBV30 and TRBJ2-5; D not resolved. Germline V gene lookup returns CDR1 GTSNPN and CDR2 SVGIG (reference sequence). V was trimmed by 2 bases and J by 5 bases, leaving 12 bases between them. This CDR3 is built from 13 residues. CDR3 nucleotides: TGTGCCTGGAGTAGGCGCTCCGGGGAGACCCAGTACTTC. Encoded protein: CAWSRRSGETQYF.

This chain joins TRBV7-9 and TRBJ2-3; no clear D. The CDR3 sequence is 14 residues long. CDR1 and CDR2 (germline): SEHNR, FQNEAQ (reference sequence). V lost 1 base and J 4 bases, leaving 9 bases between the germline ends. This CDR3 reads CASSLGIRADTQYF. The CDR3 bases are TGTGCCAGCAGCTTAGGTATTAGGGCAGATACGCAGTATTTT. Full variable domain (missing parts from reference TRBV7-9 and TRBJ2-3): DTGVSQNPRHKITKRGQNVTFRCDPISEHNRLYWYRQTLGQGPEFLTYFQNEAQLEKSRLLSDRFSAERPKGSFSTLEIQRTEQGDSAMYLCASSLGIRADTQYFGPGTRLTVL.

The chain couples TRBV30 to TRBJ2-1; either TRBD1 or TRBD2 may fit D (5 bases each). V was pared by 0 bases and J by 4 bases, with 7 bases between. Germline values: CDR1 GTSNPN, CDR2 SVGIG (reference sequence). The CDR3 is made up of 13 amino acids. The CDR3 nucleotides are TGTGCCTGGAGTGTCGGGGCATACAATGAGCAGTTCTTC. Translating it yields CAWSVGAYNEQFF.

This sequence joins TRBV28 and TRBJ2-2; the D is unclear. CDR1 and CDR2 from the germline V gene are MDHEN and SYDVKM. V dropped 3 bases and J dropped 1 base, with 12 bases sitting between them. CDR3 length: 16 amino acids. CDR3 coding DNA: TGTGCCAGCAGTTTTGGACGGCTTCTGAACACCGGGGAGCTGTTTTTT. This sequence encodes CASSFGRLLNTGELFF.